Presented here are 8 T cell receptor beta chains from one specimen sequenced in a study of cytomegalovirus exposure and HLA in healthy donors. The PCR made use of 60 Vbeta and 13 Jbeta primers. The data were produced by immunoSEQ multiplex PCR, yet TCRdb's version contains in-frame clones alone and is incomplete. The sample comprises around 150,000 clones, approximately 70% of which are singletons, and 4.7% rests with the top ten. Sequenced input: PBMCs. These receptors were obtained from a man aged 18 to 29 in good health and CMV-seropositive.

This chain links TRBV6-6 with TRBJ1-1; 7 bases match TRBD1. J lost 3 bases, V lost 6 bases, and 7 bases had no gene match. Germline CDR1 and CDR2: MNHNY and SVGAGI (reference sequence). This CDR3 comprises 14 residues. The chain's CDR3 is CASRRQGTDTEAFF. CDR3 nucleotides: TGTGCCAGCAGGCGACAGGGTACGGACACTGAAGCTTTCTTT.

The gene calls are TRBV11-2 and TRBJ2-7; D might be TRBD2 (6 bases). V lost 1 base and J lost 11, with 15 bases in between. The CDR3 runs 13 residues. Germline assignment: CDR1 SGHAT and CDR2 FQNNGV. The CDR3 DNA is TGTGCCAGCAGCTTAGGCCCCACCAGGGAGGAGTACGTC. Translation gives CASSLGPTREEYV.

This chain joins TRBV7-9 and TRBJ1-5; 8 bases line up with TRBD1. The CDR3 runs 15 residues. Germline values: CDR1 SEHNR, CDR2 FQNEAQ (reference sequence). Trimming took 4 bases from V and 4 from J; bases not matched to a gene: 6. As DNA, the CDR3 is TGTGCCAGCAGCTCCGGGACAGGAGCTAATCAGCCCCAGCATTTT. Its translation: CASSSGTGANQPQHF. The full variable domain, its missing parts supplied by reference TRBV7-9 and TRBJ1-5, is DTGVSQNPRHKITKRGQNVTFRCDPISEHNRLYWYRQTLGQGPEFLTYFQNEAQLEKSRLLSDRFSAERPKGSFSTLEIQRTEQGDSAMYLCASSSGTGANQPQHFGDGTRLSIL.

The chain employs TRBV5-1 and TRBJ2-7; 7 bases match TRBD1. Germline V gene sequence: CDR1 SGHRS, CDR2 YFSETQ. The V segment lost 0 bases and the J segment 0 bases; nucleotides outside the gene matches: 15. The CDR3 loop spans 19 amino acids. Here the CDR3 reads CASSLGLADIQGRSYEQYV. Here the CDR3 DNA reads TGCGCCAGCAGCTTGGGTCTGGCTGATATACAGGGGCGCTCCTACGAGCAGTACGTC.

This chain connects TRBV4-1 to TRBJ2-2; perhaps TRBD2 as D (7 bases). Trimming removed 0 bases from V and 5 bases from J, with 22 bases in between. This CDR3 spans 19 amino acids. The germline V gene encodes CDR1 MGHRA and CDR2 YSYEKL. The CDR3 region is CASSQDLRPSGGPTGELFF. In DNA form, the CDR3 reads TGCGCCAGCAGCCAAGATCTCCGCCCCTCGGGGGGCCCTACCGGGGAGCTGTTTTTT.

The genes are TRBV27 and TRBJ1-2; a possible D gene is TRBD1 (6 bases). Between the trimmed V and J ends, which lost 0 bases and 6 bases, there was a span of 11 bases. Germline CDR1 MNHEY, CDR2 SMNVEV (reference sequence). This CDR3 region has 14 residues. The CDR3 spells CASSLSQGFDGYTF. CDR3 DNA sequence: TGTGCCAGCAGTTTATCACAGGGTTTTGATGGCTACACCTTC.

The chain has TRBV27 and TRBJ1-2; 7 positions agree with TRBD1. CDR1 and CDR2 from the germline V gene are MNHEY and SMNVEV (reference sequence). The V and J ends lost 3 bases and 8 bases, in that order; junction bases with no gene match: 6. The CDR3 has 13 amino acids. The CDR3 DNA sequence: TGTGCCAGCAGTTTGACCGGGACAGCGGGCTACACCTTC. This gives the protein CASSLTGTAGYTF.

The gene calls are TRBV10-3 and TRBJ2-2; 7 positions match TRBD1. Germline V CDR1 and CDR2: ENHRY, SYGVKD. The CDR3 consists of 16 residues. The ends lost 6 bases at V and 4 bases at J; junction bases unmatched: 11. CDR3 in amino acids: CAISLKTGWSTGELFF. The CDR3 DNA is TGTGCCATCAGCTTAAAGACAGGGTGGAGCACCGGGGAGCTGTTTTTT.